These 24 T cell receptor beta chains originate from one sample sequenced in a study of T cell repertoires in cytomegalovirus infection. Their antigen targets remain unknown. TCRdb reanalysed the reads using MiXCR and keeps one entry per CDR3 protein. Of some 480,000 distinct CDR3 sequences in the sample, more than 30% were seen once. This specimen was cultured PBMCs, taken from culture after CMV antigen stimulation. The receptors shown here come from a human donor in good health (CMV status not recorded). Some clones in this sample may be carry-over from other donors' samples.

This clonotype has ten or more counts. This chain joins TRBV7-2 and TRBJ2-1, with D possibly called TRBD1 or TRBD2 (5 bases each). CDR1 SGHTA and CDR2 FQGNSA come from the germline V gene. The V and J ends lost 3 bases and 5 bases respectively, with 8 bases between them. This CDR3 has 13 residues. The CDR3 region is CASSFGANNEQFF. The CDR3 nucleotides are TGTGCCAGCAGCTTCGGGGCGAACAATGAGCAGTTCTTC.

CDR3: CASSLRISRDTEAFF. The CDR3 coding sequence is TGTGCCAGCAGCTTAAGAATTTCTCGTGACACTGAAGCTTTCTTT. The chain couples TRBV7-8 to TRBJ1-1; no clear D gene. Per the germline V gene, CDR1 is SGHVS and CDR2 is FQNEAQ. The CDR3 is made up of 15 amino acids. V was shortened by 2 bases and J by 3 bases, with 13 bases between the two germline ends.

This clonotype was picked up many times. The chain carries TRBV7-2 and TRBJ1-1, with D perhaps TRBD1 (5 bases). The germline CDR1 and CDR2 sequences are SGHTA and FQGNSA. The V and J ends lost 3 bases and 2 bases respectively, with 19 bases between them. The CDR3 extends over 17 amino acids. The CDR3 spells CASSFFDSSPDNTEAFF. In DNA form, the CDR3 reads TGTGCCAGCAGCTTCTTTGACAGTTCTCCCGACAACACTGAAGCTTTCTTT.

This clonotype was found a few times. V and J are TRBV29-1 and TRBJ2-1; D uncertain. From germline, CDR1 is SQVTM and CDR2 ANQGSEA. V gave up 5 bases and J gave up 7 bases, with 9 bases separating them. CDR3 length: 11 amino acids. In DNA, the CDR3 is TGCAGCGTTCACGGGCAAAATGAGCAGTTCTTC. This translates into CSVHGQNEQFF.

The chain employs TRBV6-1 and TRBJ1-5; the match to TRBD1 covers 7 bases. The ends lost 6 bases at V and 7 bases at J; junction bases unmatched: 12. The germline V gene has CDR1 MNHNS and CDR2 SASEGT. CDR3 length: 15 residues. The CDR3 DNA is TGTGCCAGCAGCCAGGGTGGAGGGGGCCGGCAGCCCCAGCATTTT. Translation: CASSQGGGGRQPQHF.

This clonotype was counted a few times. V and J are TRBV28 and TRBJ2-7, with 9 bases matching TRBD2. The CDR3 covers 16 residues. Germline V gives CDR1 MDHEN, CDR2 SYDVKM. The ends lost 4 bases at V and 0 bases at J; junction bases unmatched: 7. The CDR3 coding sequence is TGTGCCAGCAGTTCAATAACTAGCGGGCCCTCCTACGAGCAGTACTTC. It codes for CASSSITSGPSYEQYF.

The chain has TRBV7-2 and TRBJ2-3; 7 bases are shared with TRBD1. In germline, CDR1 is SGHTA, CDR2 FQGNSA. The CDR3 is 16 amino acids. Unmatched junction bases numbered 10, after V lost 5 bases and J lost 2 bases. The CDR3 sequence is CASSIFDRAYTDTQYF. The CDR3 DNA reads TGTGCCAGCAGCATATTCGACAGGGCTTACACAGATACGCAGTATTTT.

The J gene is TRBJ2-7, the V gene TRBV27; no definite D call. The CDR3 has 14 residues. V lost 6 bases and J 3 bases, leaving 15 bases between the germline ends. The germline gives CDR1 MNHEY, CDR2 SMNVEV (reference sequence). DNA for the CDR3: TGTGCCAGCAGCCCCCGTGGCCTGGGCTACGAGCAGTACGTC. As protein: CASSPRGLGYEQYV.

The chain has TRBV11-2 and TRBJ2-5, with D perhaps TRBD1 (6 bases). The CDR3 totals 17 residues. The V end was cut by 5 bases, the J end by 4 bases, with 23 bases between. Germline CDR1 is SGHAT and CDR2 is FQNNGV. This chain's CDR3 is CASSGRGGVRMIETQYF. The DNA for the CDR3 is TGTGCCAGCAGCGGCAGGGGTGGAGTTAGGATGATAGAGACCCAGTACTTC.

The chain recombines TRBV19 with TRBJ2-7, with TRBD2 identical over 15 bases. Unmatched junction bases numbered 10, after V lost 6 bases and J lost 7 bases. The CDR3 spans 16 residues. CDR1 and CDR2 from the germline V gene are LNHDA and SQIVND (reference sequence). The CDR3: CASSRGTSGRSGEQYF. The CDR3 nucleotides read TGTGCCAGTAGCCGAGGGACTAGCGGGAGGTCTGGAGAGCAGTACTTC.

This clonotype came up many times. This chain uses TRBV7-6 with TRBJ1-1; D ambiguous. Germline values: CDR1 SGHVS, CDR2 FNYEAQ. V was clipped by 3 bases and J by 3 bases, with 20 bases between them. This CDR3 contains 17 residues. CDR3 protein: CASSFPLWWGFHTEAFF. CDR3 DNA sequence: TGTGCCAGCAGCTTCCCTCTTTGGTGGGGATTCCACACTGAAGCTTTCTTT.

The V call is TRBV7-3, the J call TRBJ2-7; no reliable D call. Germline V lookup: CDR1 SGHTA, CDR2 FQGTGA. Trimming took off 5 bases at V and 6 bases at J, with 14 bases between the two ends. The CDR3 has 13 residues. CDR3 sequence reads: CASSLRASGEQYF. The CDR3, as DNA: TGTGCCAGCAGCCTCCGGGCGTCGGGCGAGCAGTACTTC.

V and J are TRBV27 and TRBJ1-6; 9 bases match TRBD1. This CDR3 comprises 14 residues. J was trimmed by 10 bases and V by 6 bases; bases with no gene match: 7. Germline values: CDR1 MNHEY, CDR2 SMNVEV (reference sequence). The CDR3, as DNA: TGTGCCAGCAGGGAGGGACAGGGAGGCTCACCCCTCCACTTT. Protein product: CASREGQGGSPLHF.

CDR3 DNA: TGTGCCAGCACCGGGACAGGAAACTATGGCTACACCTTC. Translated: CASTGTGNYGYTF. J is TRBJ1-2 and V is TRBV6-5; 8 positions agree with TRBD1. Germline V CDR1 and CDR2: MNHEY, SVGAGI. Losses at the gene ends were 7 bases for V and 2 bases for J; bases not matched to a gene: 3. CDR3 length: 13 amino acids.

This chain connects TRBV27 to TRBJ2-7; D uncertain. Germline lookup yields CDR1 MNHEY and CDR2 SMNVEV (reference sequence). V was pared by 3 bases and J by 4 bases, with 10 bases between. The CDR3 sequence is 13 residues long. The CDR3 protein is CASSFRSRYEQYF. For the CDR3, the DNA is TGTGCCAGCAGTTTCCGCTCCAGGTACGAGCAGTACTTC.

The chain employs TRBV28 and TRBJ1-3; D possibly corresponds to TRBD1 (5 bases). This CDR3 has 16 residues. Trimming stripped 5 bases from V and 2 bases from J, with 16 bases between. CDR1 and CDR2 from the germline V gene are MDHEN and SYDVKM. CDR3 amino acids: CASSLLLGTAGNTIYF. The CDR3 nucleotides read TGTGCCAGCAGTCTCCTTCTCGGGACGGCTGGAAACACCATATATTTT.

V gene TRBV19 combines with J gene TRBJ1-1, with D possibly TRBD1 on 5 matching bases. The CDR3 is 13 residues long. Germline CDR1 and CDR2: LNHDA and SQIVND (reference sequence). V gave up 5 bases and J gave up 4 bases, with 11 bases separating them. The CDR3 coding sequence is TGTGCCAGTAGTCCAGGGCTGCGCACTGAAGCTTTCTTT. This codes for CASSPGLRTEAFF.

The chain has TRBV19 and TRBJ2-5, with 9 bases lining up with TRBD1. This CDR3 is built from 16 residues. Looked up from germline, CDR1 is LNHDA and CDR2 is SQIVND (reference sequence). V lost 4 bases to trimming and J lost 4 bases; unmatched junction nucleotides: 10. The CDR3 nucleotides read TGTGCCAGTAGTACCGGAGACAGGGGGTGGTCAGAGACCCAGTACTTC. As protein: CASSTGDRGWSETQYF.

This chain links TRBV7-2 with TRBJ2-1, with TRBD2 identical over 10 bases. The V gene's germline CDR1 is SGHTA and CDR2 FQGNSA. The CDR3 is made up of 15 amino acids. After removal of 6 bases from V and 9 bases from J, the junction contained 11 bases not matched to a gene. CDR3 protein: CASRFGPSGRSEQFF. CDR3 DNA sequence: TGTGCCAGCAGATTCGGGCCTAGCGGGAGAAGTGAGCAGTTCTTC.

This clonotype appeared a few times. The V call is TRBV10-3, the J call TRBJ2-1; 8 bases are a match to TRBD2. V gave up 5 bases and J gave up 6 bases; unmatched junction bases: 6. Germline-derived CDR1 and CDR2 are ENHRY and SYGVKD. The CDR3 contains 14 residues. CDR3: CAISPREVSNEQFF. The CDR3 bases are TGTGCCATCAGTCCGCGGGAGGTAAGCAATGAGCAGTTCTTC.

This clonotype showed up just a few times. J is TRBJ2-7 and V is TRBV19; a weak D match, TRBD2 (5 bases). This CDR3 has 15 amino acids. CDR1 and CDR2 (germline): LNHDA, SQIVND (reference sequence). V was trimmed by 3 bases and J by 9 bases, leaving 21 bases between them. For the CDR3, the DNA is TGTGCCAGTAGTATTTCGCCTGCTAGCCGTGCAGGGCAGTACTTC. Encoded protein: CASSISPASRAGQYF.

This chain links TRBV10-3 with TRBJ2-6; D remains ambiguous. The germline CDR1 and CDR2 sequences are ENHRY and SYGVKD. Trimming cost V 3 bases and J 3 bases, with 9 bases left between them. The CDR3 runs 15 residues. CDR3 sequence (DNA): TGTGCCATCAGTGACTCTACCGGTGGGGCCAACGTCCTGACTTTC. This gives the protein CAISDSTGGANVLTF.

This chain connects TRBV6-6 to TRBJ2-7, with no clear D. Germline CDR1 reads MNHNY; CDR2 reads SVGAGI (reference sequence). Trimming took 7 bases from V and 5 from J, leaving 12 bases between them. There are 12 residues in the CDR3. Written as DNA, the CDR3 is TGTGCCAGCACCCTAGACTTCCACGAGCAGTACTTC. As protein: CASTLDFHEQYF.

The genes are TRBV7-2 and TRBJ2-3; tentatively, D is TRBD1 (6 bases). The CDR3 totals 15 residues. The germline V and J ends were trimmed by 1 base and 4 bases, with 12 bases remaining between them. Germline V gene lookup returns CDR1 SGHTA and CDR2 FQGNSA. CDR3 protein: CASSLGSGDPDTQYF. The CDR3 DNA follows: TGTGCCAGCAGCTTAGGTTCAGGGGACCCAGATACGCAGTATTTT.